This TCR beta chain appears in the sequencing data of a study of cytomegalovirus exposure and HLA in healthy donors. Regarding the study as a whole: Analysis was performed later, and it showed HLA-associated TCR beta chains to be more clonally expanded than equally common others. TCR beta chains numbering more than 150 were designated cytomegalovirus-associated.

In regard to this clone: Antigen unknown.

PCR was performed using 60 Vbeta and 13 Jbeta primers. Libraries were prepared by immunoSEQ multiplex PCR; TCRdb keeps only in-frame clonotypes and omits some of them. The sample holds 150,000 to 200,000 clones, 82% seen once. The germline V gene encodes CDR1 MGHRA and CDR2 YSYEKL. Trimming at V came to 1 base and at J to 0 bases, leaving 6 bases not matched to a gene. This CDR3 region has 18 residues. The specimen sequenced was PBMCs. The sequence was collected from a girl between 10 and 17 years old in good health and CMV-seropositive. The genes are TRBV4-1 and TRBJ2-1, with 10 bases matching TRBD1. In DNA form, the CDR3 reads TGCGCCAGCAGCCAAGGGGACAGGGGACCGTTCTCCTACAATGAGCAGTTCTTC. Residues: CASSQGDRGPFSYNEQFF.